This T cell receptor (beta chain) was identified in a study of identical twins (dated by TCRdb to 2016 to 2017). Context from the whole study: To test whether fetal clonotypes persist, the study used deep sequencing on TCR alpha and beta repertoires from monozygotic twins, unrelated adults of various ages, and cord blood. To rule out contamination, replicate twin experiments were performed at different times with different library preparation protocols.

A remark on this clonotype: Its antigen remains unidentified. No much larger clonotype is one base removed from it; base qualities were not supplied.

The library was made by 5' RACE. TCRdb records Illumina HiSeq 2000 as the sequencer. Template switching added a universal primer binding site, and the final cDNA carried a unique molecular identifier that allowed TCR cDNA molecules to be counted accurately. Specific primers in the conserved constant-segment region were used to synthesize first-strand cDNA for the TCR alpha and beta chains. To control for contamination, every cDNA library was double barcoded, receiving both a SMART-Mk sample barcode and Illumina barcodes. TruSeq adapter sequences along with Illumina sample barcodes were introduced in two successive PCR steps. The Illumina HiSeq platform was used with custom primers to sequence TCR alpha and beta cDNA libraries. Processing in the source paper ran as follows. MiGEC was used to process raw reads and extract unique molecular identifiers, and MiXCR was used to find CDR3 positions. For each individual, recombination models were inferred using an EM algorithm with the repgenHMM and IGoR tools. Shared clonotype analysis was performed with the tcR package in R, normalizing sharing by the product of cloneset sizes. To study raw recombination free of thymic and clonal selection effects, out-of-frame nonproductive sequences were analyzed. The public reads were reanalyzed by TCRdb: fastp trimming at Q25, MiXCR alignment, in-frame beta chains only. Rows are unified per CDR3 protein, each entry keeping the most common DNA and genes. These V and J calls derive from TCRdb rather than the authors' analysis. A total of 500,000 to 550,000 distinct CDR3 sequences appear in this sample, around 24% of them only once. Together, the top ten hold 0.48% of the sample.

Every donor was a healthy Caucasian. Three pairs of female monozygotic twins, all aged 18 to 29 years, were included in the twin cohort. Positive isolation kits from Invitrogen were used to isolate CD4+ and CD8+ T cell populations. V was cut back by 2 bases and J by 9 bases, leaving a gap of 20 bases between them. The germline V gene encodes CDR1 ENHRY and CDR2 SYGVKD. The cysteine opens and the phenylalanine closes a CDR3 of 16 amino acids. Only CDR3 DNA remains: 48 bases, in frame from the first base. The research as a whole found: A weaker excess of twin sharing was found in beta out-of-frame sequences because the signal-to-noise ratio was lowered by fewer shared sequences. Compared with coincidental sharing between unrelated individuals, an excess of low generation-probability sequences was observed among out-of-frame TCR alpha sequences shared between twins. Abundant cord blood beta clonotypes had fewer insertions, young adult naive repertoires showed a similar but weaker trend, and memory repertoires showed no such trend. Recombination models systematically underestimated out-of-frame TCR alpha sharing in monozygotic twins but agreed with sharing between unrelated individuals. Invariant T cells such as MAIT and iNKT could partly confound zero-insertion analyses, though diverse VJ usage argued against this for most clonotypes. Because the same donors could not be followed over many years, the conclusions relied on cross-sectional statistical analysis.

The sample was also reused in another study, on yellow fever vaccine responses in identical twins. Per that second paper: According to the authors, in identical twins the way T cells responded to vaccination appeared partly convergent and partly personalized. Focusing on identical twins, the study followed the T cell clones that responded to the vaccine, and did so with precision.

The rearrangement joined TRBV10-3 to TRBJ2-4; the D segment cannot be called with confidence. Sequences were obtained from CD4+ T cells sorted from blood. The TCR sequence derives from a woman between 18 and 30 years old in good health. The nucleotide sequence is TGTGCCATCAGTGAGAAAACCGGGCTCCCCCCGGGCATTCAGTACTTC. This translates into CAISEKTGLPPGIQYF.